The subject of this entry is one TCR beta chain. Its antigen is not identified. Through Arm-PCR of CDR3 regions and iRepertoire HTBI primers, TCR beta libraries were built. Each CDR3 protein gets one entry after TCRdb re-called the multiplex PCR reads with MiXCR. In the table there are about 420,000 distinct CDR3 sequences, about a quarter of which are singletons. This sample was taken from a study of regulatory T cells in long-lasting Graves disease. About the research overall: Over-5-year antithyroid drug use with positive TSH receptor antibodies defined persistent Graves' disease in the study.

With 6 bases clipped from V and 4 bases from J, the junction kept 18 bases outside the gene matches. The length of the CDR3 is 17 residues. Germline assignment: CDR1 DFQATT and CDR2 SNEGSKA (reference sequence). The time point here: persistent/refractory GD, antithyroid drugs over 5 years with positive TRAb. Extracted PBMC RNA gave rise to the TCR library. EDTA tubes were used for drawing around 9 milliliters of peripheral blood. Overall study findings and caveats: Clonotypes that were public and shared totalled 2,500 to 3,000 in persistent patients versus 750 to 1,000 in new patients.

The receptor was isolated from a female donor with Graves disease. The chain employs TRBV20-1 and TRBJ2-7; 10 bases are shared with TRBD2. The source material was peripheral blood mononuclear cells (PBMCs), sampled when the disease was refractory, from a patient treated with antithyroid drugs. CDR3 sequence (DNA): TGCAGTGCAAGCGCCACTAGCGGGACCCTAAAACCGTACGAGCAGTACTTC. Protein: CSASATSGTLKPYEQYF.